This TCR beta chain is drawn from a study of blood T cells in healthy people across ages. Trimming pared 8 bases from V and 4 bases from J, leaving 28 bases between. CDR3 length equals 18 residues. Germline V CDR1 and CDR2: KGHDR, SFDVKD. This clonotype was observed a few times. The second PCR ran about 6 to 12 cycles with a sample-barcoded 5' primer and J-beta primers. TCRdb itself ran the 5' RACE reads through MiXCR, one entry per CDR3 protein. This table has 850,000 to 1,100,000 distinct CDR3 sequences, about two fifths appearing once. The TCR comes from a man younger than 35 in good health. The chain joins TRBV24-1 to TRBJ1-2; D remains ambiguous. Sample: blood. The CDR3 coding sequence is TGTGCCACCAAACCCCATCGGGCCATACTAAGGCCTTCCTATGGCTACACCTTC. Protein product: CATKPHRAILRPSYGYTF.